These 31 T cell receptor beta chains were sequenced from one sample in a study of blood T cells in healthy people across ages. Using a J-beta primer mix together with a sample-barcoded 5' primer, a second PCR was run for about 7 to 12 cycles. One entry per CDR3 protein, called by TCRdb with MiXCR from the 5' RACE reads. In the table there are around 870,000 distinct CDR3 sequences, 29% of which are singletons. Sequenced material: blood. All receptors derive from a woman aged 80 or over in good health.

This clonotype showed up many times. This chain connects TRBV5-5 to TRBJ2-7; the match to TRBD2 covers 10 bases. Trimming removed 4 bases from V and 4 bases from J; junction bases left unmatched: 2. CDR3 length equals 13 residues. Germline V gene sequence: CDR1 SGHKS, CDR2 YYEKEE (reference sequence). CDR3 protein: CASSQGLAYEQYF. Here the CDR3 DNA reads TGTGCCAGCAGCCAGGGACTAGCGTACGAGCAGTACTTC.

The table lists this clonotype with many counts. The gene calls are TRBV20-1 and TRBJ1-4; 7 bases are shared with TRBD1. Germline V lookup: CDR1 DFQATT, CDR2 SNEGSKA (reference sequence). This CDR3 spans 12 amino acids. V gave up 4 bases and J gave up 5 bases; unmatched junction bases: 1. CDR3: CSAIRGNEKLFF. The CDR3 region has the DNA TGCAGTGCTATCAGGGGGAATGAAAAACTGTTTTTT.

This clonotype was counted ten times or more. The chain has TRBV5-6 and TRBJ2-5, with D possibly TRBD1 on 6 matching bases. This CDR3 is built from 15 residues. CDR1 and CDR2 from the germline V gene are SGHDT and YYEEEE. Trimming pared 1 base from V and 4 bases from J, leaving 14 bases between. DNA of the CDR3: TGTGCCAGCAGCTTGAGTGGTGGCAGGGGAGAGACCCAGTACTTC. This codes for CASSLSGGRGETQYF.

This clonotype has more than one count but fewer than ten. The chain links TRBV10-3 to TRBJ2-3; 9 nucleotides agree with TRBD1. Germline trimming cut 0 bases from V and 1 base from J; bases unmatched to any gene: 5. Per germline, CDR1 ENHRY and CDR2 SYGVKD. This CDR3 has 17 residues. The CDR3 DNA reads TGTGCCATCAGTGAGTCATTGGACAGGGGAGGCACAGATACGCAGTATTTT. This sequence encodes CAISESLDRGGTDTQYF.

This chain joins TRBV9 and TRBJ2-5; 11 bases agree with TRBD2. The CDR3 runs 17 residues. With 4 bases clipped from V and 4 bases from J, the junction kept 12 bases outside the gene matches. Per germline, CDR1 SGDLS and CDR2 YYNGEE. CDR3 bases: TGTGCCAGCAGCCCGACGGCCCTCCTAGCGGGAGGAGAGACCCAGTACTTC. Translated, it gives CASSPTALLAGGETQYF.

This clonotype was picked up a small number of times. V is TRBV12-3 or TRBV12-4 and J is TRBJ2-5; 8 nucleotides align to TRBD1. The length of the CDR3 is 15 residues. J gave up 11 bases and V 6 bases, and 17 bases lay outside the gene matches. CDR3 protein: CASRATGGIYNEQYF. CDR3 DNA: TGTGCCAGCAGAGCAACAGGGGGAATCTACAATGAGCAGTACTTC.

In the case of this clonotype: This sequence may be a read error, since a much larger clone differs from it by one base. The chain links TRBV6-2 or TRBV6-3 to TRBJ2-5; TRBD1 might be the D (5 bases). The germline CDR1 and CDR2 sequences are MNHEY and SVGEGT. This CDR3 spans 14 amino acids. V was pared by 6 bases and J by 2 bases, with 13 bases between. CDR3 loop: CASRWGYQQETQYF. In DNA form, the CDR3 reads TGTGCCAGCAGGTGGGGCTATCAGCAAGAGACCCAGTACTTC.

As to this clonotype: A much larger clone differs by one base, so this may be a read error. The chain's CDR3 is CASSTRTYQQGGTDTQYF. In DNA form, the CDR3 reads TGTGCCAGCAGTACCCGGACCTACCAACAAGGGGGCACAGATACGCAGTATTTT. V usage is TRBV6-1 and J usage is TRBJ2-3; maybe TRBD1 (5 bases). V shed 5 bases and J shed 1 base, with 22 bases lying between them. The CDR3 length is 18 residues. CDR1 and CDR2 from the germline V gene are MNHNS and SASEGT.

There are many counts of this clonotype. The DNA of the CDR3 is TGTGCCAGCAGAAATAGCCTGGGGGAGCTGTTTTTT. Translation: CASRNSLGELFF. The chain joins TRBV6-5 to TRBJ2-2; D unresolved. This CDR3 is 12 amino acids long. Germline assignment: CDR1 MNHEY and CDR2 SVGAGI. Deletions cut 6 bases from V and 8 bases from J, with 10 bases between.

In DNA form, the CDR3 reads TGCAGTGCTAGAGATTGGCGACTAGCGGGGGCTGGAGAGACCCAGTACTTC. This sequence encodes CSARDWRLAGAGETQYF. This chain connects TRBV20-1 to TRBJ2-5; 12 positions agree with TRBD2. J lost 4 bases, V lost 0 bases, and 9 bases had no gene match. The V gene's germline CDR1 is DFQATT and CDR2 SNEGSKA (reference sequence). The CDR3 runs to 17 residues.

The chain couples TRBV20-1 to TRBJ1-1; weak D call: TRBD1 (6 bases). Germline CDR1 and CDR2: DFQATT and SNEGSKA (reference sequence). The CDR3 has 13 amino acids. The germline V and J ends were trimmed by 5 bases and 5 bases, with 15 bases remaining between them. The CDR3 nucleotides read TGCAGTGCTTGGGGGCCTCCAGGGACTGAAGCTTTCTTT. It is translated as CSAWGPPGTEAFF.

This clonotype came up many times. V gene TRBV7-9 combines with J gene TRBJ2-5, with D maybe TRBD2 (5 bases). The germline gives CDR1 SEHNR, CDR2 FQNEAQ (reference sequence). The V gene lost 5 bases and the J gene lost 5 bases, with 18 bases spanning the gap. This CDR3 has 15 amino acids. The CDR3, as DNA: TGTGCCAGCAGCCCAGCCGGCACCCGAGGGGAGACCCAGTACTTC. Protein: CASSPAGTRGETQYF.

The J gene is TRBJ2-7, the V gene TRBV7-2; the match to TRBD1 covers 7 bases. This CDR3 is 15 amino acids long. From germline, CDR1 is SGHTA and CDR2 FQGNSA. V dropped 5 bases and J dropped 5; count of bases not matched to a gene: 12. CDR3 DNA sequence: TGTGCCAGCAGCCCCCGACAGGGCTGGCGGGACGAGCAGTACTTC. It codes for CASSPRQGWRDEQYF.

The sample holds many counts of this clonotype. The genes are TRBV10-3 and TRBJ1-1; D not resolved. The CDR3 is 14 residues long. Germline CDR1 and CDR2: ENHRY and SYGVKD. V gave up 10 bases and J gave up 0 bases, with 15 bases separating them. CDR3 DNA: TGTGCCACCCTTGAGACCTTAATGAACACTGAAGCTTTCTTT. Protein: CATLETLMNTEAFF.

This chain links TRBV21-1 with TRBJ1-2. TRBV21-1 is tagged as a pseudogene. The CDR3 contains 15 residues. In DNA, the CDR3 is TGTGCCAGCAGCAAAGAGGAGGGAACAAACTATGGCTACACCTTC. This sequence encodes CASSKEEGTNYGYTF.

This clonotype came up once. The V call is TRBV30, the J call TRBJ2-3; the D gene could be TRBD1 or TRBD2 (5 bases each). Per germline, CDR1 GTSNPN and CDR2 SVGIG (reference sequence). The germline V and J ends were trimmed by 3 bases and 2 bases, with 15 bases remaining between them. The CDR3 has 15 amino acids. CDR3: CAWSAWDGTTDTQYF. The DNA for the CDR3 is TGTGCCTGGAGCGCCTGGGACGGAACCACAGATACGCAGTATTTT.

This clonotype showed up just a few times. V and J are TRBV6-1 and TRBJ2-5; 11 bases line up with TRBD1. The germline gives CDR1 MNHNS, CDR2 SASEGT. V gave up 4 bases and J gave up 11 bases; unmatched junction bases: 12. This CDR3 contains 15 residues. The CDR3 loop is CASSGGQGVFSEQYF. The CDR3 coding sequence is TGTGCCAGCAGTGGGGGACAGGGGGTTTTTAGTGAGCAGTACTTC.

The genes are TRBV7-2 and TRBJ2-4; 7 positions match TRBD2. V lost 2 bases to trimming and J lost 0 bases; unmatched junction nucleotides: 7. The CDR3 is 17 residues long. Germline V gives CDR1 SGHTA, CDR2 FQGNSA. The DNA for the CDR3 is TGTGCCAGCAGCTTATTAGCGGGCCCCATAGCCAAAAACATTCAGTACTTC. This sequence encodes CASSLLAGPIAKNIQYF.

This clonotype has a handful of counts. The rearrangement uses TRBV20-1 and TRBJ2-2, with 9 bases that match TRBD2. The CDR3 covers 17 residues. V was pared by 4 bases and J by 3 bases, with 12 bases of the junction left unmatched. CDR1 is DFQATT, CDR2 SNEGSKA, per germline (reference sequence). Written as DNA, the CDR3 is TGCAGTGCTATGAGGGCTAGCGGGGCGAGATACACCGGGGAGCTGTTTTTT. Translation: CSAMRASGARYTGELFF.

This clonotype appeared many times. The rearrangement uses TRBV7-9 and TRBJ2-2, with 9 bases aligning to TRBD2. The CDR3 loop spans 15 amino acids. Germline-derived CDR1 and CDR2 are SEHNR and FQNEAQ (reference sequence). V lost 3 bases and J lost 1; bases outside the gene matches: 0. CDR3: CASSFSGGNTGELFF. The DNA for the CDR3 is TGTGCCAGCAGCTTTAGCGGGGGGAACACCGGGGAGCTGTTTTTT.

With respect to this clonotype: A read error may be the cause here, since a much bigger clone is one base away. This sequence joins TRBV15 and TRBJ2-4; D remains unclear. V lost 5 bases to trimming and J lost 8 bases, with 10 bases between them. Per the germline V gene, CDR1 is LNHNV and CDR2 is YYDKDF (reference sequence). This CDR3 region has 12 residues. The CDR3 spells CATSGVGDIQYF. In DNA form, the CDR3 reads TGTGCCACCAGCGGGGTTGGGGACATTCAGTACTTC.

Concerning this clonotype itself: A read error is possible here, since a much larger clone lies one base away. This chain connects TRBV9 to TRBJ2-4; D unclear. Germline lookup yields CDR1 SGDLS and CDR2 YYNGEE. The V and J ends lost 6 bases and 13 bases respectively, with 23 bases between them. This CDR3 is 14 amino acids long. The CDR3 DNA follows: TGTGCCAGCAAAATCTTGACGGCCTCCTACAAGCAGTACTTC. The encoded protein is CASKILTASYKQYF.

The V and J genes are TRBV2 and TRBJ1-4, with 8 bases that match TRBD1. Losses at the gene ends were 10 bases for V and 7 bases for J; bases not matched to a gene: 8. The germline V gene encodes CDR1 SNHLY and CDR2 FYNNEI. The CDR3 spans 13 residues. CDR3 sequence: CATIQGAGEKLFF. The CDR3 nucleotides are TGTGCCACTATCCAGGGGGCAGGTGAAAAACTGTTTTTT.

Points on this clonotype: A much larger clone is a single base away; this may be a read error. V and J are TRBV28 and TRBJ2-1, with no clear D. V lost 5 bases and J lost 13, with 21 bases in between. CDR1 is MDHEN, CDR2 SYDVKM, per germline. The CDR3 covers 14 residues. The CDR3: CASSPLSRQETQFF. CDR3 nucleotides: TGTGCCAGCAGTCCCCTCAGCCGTCAAGAGACCCAGTTCTTC.

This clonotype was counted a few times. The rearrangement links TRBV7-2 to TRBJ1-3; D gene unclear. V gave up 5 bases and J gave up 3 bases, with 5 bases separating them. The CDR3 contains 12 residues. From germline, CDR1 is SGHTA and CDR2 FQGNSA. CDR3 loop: CASSRSGNTIYF. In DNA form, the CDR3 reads TGTGCCAGCAGCCGGAGTGGAAACACCATATATTTT.

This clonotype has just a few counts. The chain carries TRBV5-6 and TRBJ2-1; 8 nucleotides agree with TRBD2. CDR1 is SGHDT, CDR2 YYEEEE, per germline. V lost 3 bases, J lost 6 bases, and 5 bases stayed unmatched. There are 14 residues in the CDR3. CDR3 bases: TGTGCCAGCAGCTCCGGGACTAGGGGCAATGAGCAGTTCTTC. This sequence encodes CASSSGTRGNEQFF.

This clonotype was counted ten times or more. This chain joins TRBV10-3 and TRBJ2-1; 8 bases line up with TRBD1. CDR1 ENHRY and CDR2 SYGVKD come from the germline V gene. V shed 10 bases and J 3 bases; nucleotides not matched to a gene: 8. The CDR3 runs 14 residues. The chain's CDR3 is CATRGQGGYNEQFF. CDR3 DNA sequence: TGTGCCACACGCGGACAGGGTGGCTACAATGAGCAGTTCTTC.

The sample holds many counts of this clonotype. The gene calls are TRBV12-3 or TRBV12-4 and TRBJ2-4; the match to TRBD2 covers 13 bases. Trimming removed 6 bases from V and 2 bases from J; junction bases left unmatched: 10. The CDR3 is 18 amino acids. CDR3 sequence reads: CASSPTSGGAGSKNIQYF. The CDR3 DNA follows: TGTGCCAGCAGCCCCACTAGCGGGGGGGCCGGATCCAAAAACATTCAGTACTTC.

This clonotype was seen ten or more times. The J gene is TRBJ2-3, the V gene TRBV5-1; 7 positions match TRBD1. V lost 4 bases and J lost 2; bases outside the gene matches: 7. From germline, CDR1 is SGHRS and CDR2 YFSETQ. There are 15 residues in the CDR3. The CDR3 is CASSPRDSHTDTQYF. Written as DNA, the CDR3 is TGCGCCAGCAGCCCCCGGGACAGTCACACAGATACGCAGTATTTT.

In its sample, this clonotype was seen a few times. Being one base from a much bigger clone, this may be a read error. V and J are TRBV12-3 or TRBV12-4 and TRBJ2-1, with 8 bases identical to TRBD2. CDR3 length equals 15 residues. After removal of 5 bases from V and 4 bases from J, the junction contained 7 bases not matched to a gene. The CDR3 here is CASSRQRGQYNEQFF. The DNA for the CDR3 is TGTGCCAGCAGTCGGCAGCGGGGGCAATACAATGAGCAGTTCTTC.

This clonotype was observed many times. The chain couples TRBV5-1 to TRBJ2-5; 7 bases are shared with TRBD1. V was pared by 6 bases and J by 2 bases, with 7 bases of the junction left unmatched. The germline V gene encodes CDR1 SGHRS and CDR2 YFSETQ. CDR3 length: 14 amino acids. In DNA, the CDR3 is TGCGCCAGCACCGTTACAGGGGTTCAAGAGACCCAGTACTTC. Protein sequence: CASTVTGVQETQYF.